Each of the 8 T cell receptor beta chains below was sequenced from the same sample in a study of kidney transplant recipient with SARS-CoV-2 infection (dated by TCRdb to the early 2020s). Per the publication, the time point label means: pre-pandemic baseline sample and day 111 after first positive SARS-CoV-2 test. These reads were obtained on an Illumina MiSeq. Starting from the raw public reads, TCRdb applied fastp trimming at Q25, assembled clones with MiXCR and retained in-frame beta chains. Duplicate CDR3 protein sequences are folded into a single record with the most common DNA and genes. This sample lists roughly 230,000 distinct CDR3 sequences; more than 25% were detected once. Clones ranked in the top ten supply less than 8.5% of the sample. Sequenced here: a blood sample, sampled at baseline and between days 110 and 120 from a kidney transplant recipient. The receptors come from a young adult male patient who had COVID-19 and was a kidney transplant recipient. In patients who had a transplant, some T cells may come from the graft donor.

The table lists this clonotype with many counts. The chain employs TRBV5-6 and TRBJ1-2; 8 bases match TRBD1. J was trimmed by 4 bases and V by 1 base; bases with no gene match: 3. Germline V lookup: CDR1 SGHDT, CDR2 YYEEEE. This CDR3 has 14 amino acids. The DNA for the CDR3 is TGTGCCAGCAGCTTGTGGGACAGGACCTATGGCTACACCTTC. Translated, it gives CASSLWDRTYGYTF.

In regard to this clonotype: It is likely a read error, because the conserved phenylalanine at the end of the CDR3 is missing. Because the CDR3's place on the DNA is in doubt, the DNA is left out and the CDR3 is given as listed by TCRdb. The chain has TRBV3-1 and TRBJ1-5. The germline CDR1 and CDR2 sequences are LGHDT and YNNKEL (reference sequence). A total of 17 residues make up the CDR3, ends included. The CDR3 region is CASSDEIPIFGIISPSI.

This clonotype was detected ten times or more. The chain combines TRBV6-5 with TRBJ2-2; TRBD1 or TRBD2 may be the D gene (5 bases each). The CDR3 totals 14 residues. V was pared by 2 bases and J by 3 bases, with 7 bases between. CDR1 MNHEY and CDR2 SVGAGI come from the germline V gene. The CDR3 protein is CASSYGGYTGELFF. The CDR3 bases are TGTGCCAGCAGTTACGGGGGATACACCGGGGAGCTGTTTTTT.

This clonotype was recorded at least ten times. CDR3 nucleotides: TGTGCCAGTAGTATGGGGCAGCGACGGTCACCCCTCCACTTT. This encodes CASSMGQRRSPLHF. The chain has TRBV19 and TRBJ1-6, with D perhaps matching TRBD1 (5 bases). The CDR3 contains 14 residues. Trimming took off 3 bases at V and 10 bases at J, with 13 bases between the two ends. Per the germline V gene, CDR1 is LNHDA and CDR2 is SQIVND (reference sequence).

Regarding this clonotype: A much larger clonotype is one base distant, so this may be a read error. This sequence joins TRBV24-1 and TRBJ2-1; 11 nucleotides match TRBD2. The CDR3 is 18 residues long. Germline CDR1 KGHDR, CDR2 SFDVKD. The CDR3 sequence is CAASDPATSGGIYNEQFF. CDR3 sequence (DNA): TGTGCCGCCAGTGATCCCGCCACTAGCGGGGGAATCTACAATGAGCAGTTCTTC.

This clonotype was counted many times. The chain has TRBV28 and TRBJ1-4, with a possible D match to TRBD1 (6 bases). V was pared by 6 bases and J by 7 bases, with 18 bases between. Germline lookup yields CDR1 MDHEN and CDR2 SYDVKM. The CDR3 sequence is 15 residues long. The CDR3 nucleotides are TGTGCCAGCAGCCTGGAGGGGGGGCGAGTTGAAAAACTGTTTTTT. Translating it yields CASSLEGGRVEKLFF.

This clonotype appeared many times. This chain uses TRBV2 with TRBJ2-5, with no clear D. This CDR3 has 14 residues. Trimming removed 6 bases from V and 4 bases from J, with 15 bases in between. CDR1 and CDR2 (germline): SNHLY, FYNNEI. CDR3 protein: CASRPRVGPETQYF. The CDR3 coding sequence is TGTGCCAGCAGACCTCGTGTGGGCCCAGAGACCCAGTACTTC.

In the case of this clonotype: A much larger clone differs from this one at a single base, so this may be a read error. The chain joins TRBV19 to TRBJ2-5, with a possible D match to TRBD1 (6 bases). The J call is doubtful: the DNA matches TRBJ2-7 better. The CDR3 has 15 residues. Germline assignment: CDR1 LNHDA and CDR2 SQIVND (reference sequence). The CDR3 protein is CTSSTKDSGYYEQYF. CDR3 nucleotides: TGTACCAGTAGTACCAAGGACAGTGGGTACTACGAGCAGTACTTC.